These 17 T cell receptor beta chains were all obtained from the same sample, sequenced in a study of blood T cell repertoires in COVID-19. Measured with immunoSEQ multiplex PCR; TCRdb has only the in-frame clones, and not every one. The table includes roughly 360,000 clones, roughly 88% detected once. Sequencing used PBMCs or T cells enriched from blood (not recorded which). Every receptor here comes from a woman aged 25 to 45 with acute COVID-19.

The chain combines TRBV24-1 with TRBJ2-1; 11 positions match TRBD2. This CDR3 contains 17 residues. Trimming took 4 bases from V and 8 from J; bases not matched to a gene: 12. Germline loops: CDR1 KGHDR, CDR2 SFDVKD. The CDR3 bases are TGTGCCACCAGTGAGACATGGACTAGCGGGCATCGGGATGAGCAGTTCTTC. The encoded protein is CATSETWTSGHRDEQFF.

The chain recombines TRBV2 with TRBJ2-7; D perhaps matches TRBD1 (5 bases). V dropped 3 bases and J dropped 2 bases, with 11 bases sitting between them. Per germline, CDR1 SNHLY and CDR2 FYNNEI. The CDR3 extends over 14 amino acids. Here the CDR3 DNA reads TGTGCCAGCAGTGAGGGCAGGGTTCCCTACGAGCAGTACTTC. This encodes CASSEGRVPYEQYF.

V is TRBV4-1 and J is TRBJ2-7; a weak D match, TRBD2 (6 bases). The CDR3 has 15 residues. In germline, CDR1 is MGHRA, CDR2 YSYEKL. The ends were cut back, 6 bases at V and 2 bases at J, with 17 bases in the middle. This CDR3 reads CASSRSWRLAYEQYF. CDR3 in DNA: TGCGCCAGCAGTCGTAGTTGGCGACTAGCCTACGAGCAGTACTTC.

The CDR3 coding sequence is TGTGCCAGCTCGGGGACAGAGGCAACTAATGAAAAACTGTTTTTT. The encoded protein is CASSGTEATNEKLFF. The gene calls are TRBV18 and TRBJ1-4, with 7 positions matching TRBD1. From germline, CDR1 is KGHSH and CDR2 LQKENI. This CDR3 region has 15 residues. Germline trimming cut 6 bases from V and 0 bases from J; bases unmatched to any gene: 4.

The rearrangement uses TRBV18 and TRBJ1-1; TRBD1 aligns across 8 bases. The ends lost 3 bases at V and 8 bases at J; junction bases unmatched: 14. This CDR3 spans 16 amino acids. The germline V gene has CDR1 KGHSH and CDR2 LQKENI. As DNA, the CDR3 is TGTGCCAGCTCACCTACCGCTGGGACAGGCTATACCGAAGCTTTCTTT. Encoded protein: CASSPTAGTGYTEAFF. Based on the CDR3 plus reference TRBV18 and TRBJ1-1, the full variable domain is NAGVMQNPRHLVRRRGQEARLRCSPMKGHSHVYWYRQLPEEGLKFMVYLQKENIIDESGMPKERFSAEFPKEGPSILRIQQVVRGDSAAYFCASSPTAGTGYTEAFFGQGTRLTVV.

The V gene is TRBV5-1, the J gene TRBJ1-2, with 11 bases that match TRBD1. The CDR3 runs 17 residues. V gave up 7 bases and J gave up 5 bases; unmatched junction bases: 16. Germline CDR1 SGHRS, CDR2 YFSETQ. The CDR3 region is CASLYRLDRGQGYGYTF. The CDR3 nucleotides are TGCGCCAGCCTTTACAGACTGGACAGGGGGCAAGGGTATGGCTACACCTTC.

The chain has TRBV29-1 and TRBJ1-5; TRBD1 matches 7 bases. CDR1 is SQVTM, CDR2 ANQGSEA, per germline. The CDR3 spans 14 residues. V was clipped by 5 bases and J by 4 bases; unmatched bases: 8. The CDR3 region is CSVLGTAENQPQHF. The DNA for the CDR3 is TGCAGCGTTCTAGGGACAGCAGAAAATCAGCCCCAGCATTTT.

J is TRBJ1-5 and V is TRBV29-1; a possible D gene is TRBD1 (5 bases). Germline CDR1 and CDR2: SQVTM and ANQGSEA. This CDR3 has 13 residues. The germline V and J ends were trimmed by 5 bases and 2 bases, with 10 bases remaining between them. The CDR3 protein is CSVTREGNQPQHF. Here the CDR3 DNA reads TGCAGCGTTACCAGGGAGGGCAATCAGCCCCAGCATTTT.

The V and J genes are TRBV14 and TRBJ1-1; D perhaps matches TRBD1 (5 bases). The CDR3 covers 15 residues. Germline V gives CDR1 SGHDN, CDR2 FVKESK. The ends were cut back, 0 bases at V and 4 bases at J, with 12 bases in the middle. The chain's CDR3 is CASSQDRLGGTEAFF. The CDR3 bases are TGTGCCAGCAGCCAAGATCGGCTGGGGGGCACTGAAGCTTTCTTT. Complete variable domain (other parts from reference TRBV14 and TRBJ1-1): EAGVTQFPSHSVIEKGQTVTLRCDPISGHDNLYWYRRVMGKEIKFLLHFVKESKQDESGMPNNRFLAERTGGTYSTLKVQPAELEDSGVYFCASSQDRLGGTEAFFGQGTRLTVV.

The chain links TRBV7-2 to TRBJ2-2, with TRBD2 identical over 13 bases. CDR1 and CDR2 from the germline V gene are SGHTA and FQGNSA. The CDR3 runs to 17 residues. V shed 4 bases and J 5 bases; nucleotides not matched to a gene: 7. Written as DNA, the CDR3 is TGTGCCAGCAGCTCACGGACTAGCGGGGGAGGTACCGGGGAGCTGTTTTTT. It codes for CASSSRTSGGGTGELFF.

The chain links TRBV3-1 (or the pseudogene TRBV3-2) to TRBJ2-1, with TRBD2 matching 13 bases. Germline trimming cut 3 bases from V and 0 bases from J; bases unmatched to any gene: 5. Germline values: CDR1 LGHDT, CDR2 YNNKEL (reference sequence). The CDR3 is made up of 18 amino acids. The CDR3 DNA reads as TGTGCCAGCAGCCAGACTAGCGGGGGGCGCGGCTCCTACAATGAGCAGTTCTTC. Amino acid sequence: CASSQTSGGRGSYNEQFF.

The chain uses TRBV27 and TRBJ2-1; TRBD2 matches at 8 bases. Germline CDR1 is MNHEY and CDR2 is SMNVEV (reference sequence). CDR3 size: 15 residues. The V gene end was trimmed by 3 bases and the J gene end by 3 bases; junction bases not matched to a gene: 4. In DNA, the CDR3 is TGTGCCAGCAGTTTGTCACTAGCGGTCTACAATGAGCAGTTCTTC. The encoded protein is CASSLSLAVYNEQFF.

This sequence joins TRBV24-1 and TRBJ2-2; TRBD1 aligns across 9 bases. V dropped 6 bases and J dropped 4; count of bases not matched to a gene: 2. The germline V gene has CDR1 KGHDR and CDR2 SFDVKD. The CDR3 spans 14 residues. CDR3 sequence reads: CATSKQGATGELFF. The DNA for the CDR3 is TGTGCCACCAGTAAACAGGGGGCCACCGGGGAGCTGTTTTTT.

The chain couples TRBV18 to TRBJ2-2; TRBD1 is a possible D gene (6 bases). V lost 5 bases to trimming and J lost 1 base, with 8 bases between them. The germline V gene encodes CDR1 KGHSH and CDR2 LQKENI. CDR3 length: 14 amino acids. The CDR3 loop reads CASSNRVNTGELFF. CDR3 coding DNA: TGTGCCAGCTCAAACAGGGTGAACACCGGGGAGCTGTTTTTT. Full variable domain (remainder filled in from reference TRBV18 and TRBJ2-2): NAGVMQNPRHLVRRRGQEARLRCSPMKGHSHVYWYRQLPEEGLKFMVYLQKENIIDESGMPKERFSAEFPKEGPSILRIQQVVRGDSAAYFCASSNRVNTGELFFGEGSRLTVL.

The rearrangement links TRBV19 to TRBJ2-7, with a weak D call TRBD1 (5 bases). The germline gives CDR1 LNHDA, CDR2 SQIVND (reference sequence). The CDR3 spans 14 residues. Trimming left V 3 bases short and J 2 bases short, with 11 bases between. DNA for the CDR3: TGTGCCAGTAGTATCTCTTCGACAGCCTACGAGCAGTACTTC. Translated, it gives CASSISSTAYEQYF.

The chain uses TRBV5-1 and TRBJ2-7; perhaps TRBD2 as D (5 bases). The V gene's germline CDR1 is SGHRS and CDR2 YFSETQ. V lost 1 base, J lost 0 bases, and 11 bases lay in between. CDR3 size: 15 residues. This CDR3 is CASSLSGSVSYEQYF. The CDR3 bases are TGCGCCAGCAGCTTGAGCGGCAGTGTCTCCTACGAGCAGTACTTC.

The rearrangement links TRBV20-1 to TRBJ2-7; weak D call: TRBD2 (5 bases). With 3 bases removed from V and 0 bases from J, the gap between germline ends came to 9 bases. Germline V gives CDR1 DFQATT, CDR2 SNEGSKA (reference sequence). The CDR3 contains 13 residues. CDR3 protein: CSASYDYSYEQYF. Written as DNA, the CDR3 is TGCAGTGCTAGTTACGACTACTCCTACGAGCAGTACTTC.